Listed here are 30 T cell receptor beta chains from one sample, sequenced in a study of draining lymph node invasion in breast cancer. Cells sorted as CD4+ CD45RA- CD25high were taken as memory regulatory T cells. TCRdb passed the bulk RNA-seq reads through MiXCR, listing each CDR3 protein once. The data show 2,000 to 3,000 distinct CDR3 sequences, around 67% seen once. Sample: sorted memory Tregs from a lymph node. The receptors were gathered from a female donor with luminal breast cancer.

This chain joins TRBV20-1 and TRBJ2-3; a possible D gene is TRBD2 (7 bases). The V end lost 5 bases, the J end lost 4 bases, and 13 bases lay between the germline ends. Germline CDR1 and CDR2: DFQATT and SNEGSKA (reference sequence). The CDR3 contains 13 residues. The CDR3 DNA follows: TGCAGTGCTGGGCGGGGGCGCGCAGATACGCAGTATTTT. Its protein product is CSAGRGRADTQYF.

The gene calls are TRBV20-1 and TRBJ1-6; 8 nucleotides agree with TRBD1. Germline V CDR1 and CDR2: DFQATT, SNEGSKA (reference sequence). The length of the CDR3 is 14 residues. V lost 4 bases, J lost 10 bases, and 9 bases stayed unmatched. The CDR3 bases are TGCAGTGCTATAAGGACAGGGAGGGTGTCACCCCTCCACTTT. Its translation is CSAIRTGRVSPLHF.

The CDR3 region is CASREGLQYEQYV. As DNA, the CDR3 is TGTGCCAGCAGGGAGGGGCTCCAGTACGAGCAGTACGTC. The J gene is TRBJ2-7, the V gene TRBV6-5; D may be TRBD2 (6 bases). From germline, CDR1 is MNHEY and CDR2 SVGAGI. V was trimmed by 6 bases and J by 4 bases, leaving 13 bases between them. The CDR3 loop spans 13 amino acids.

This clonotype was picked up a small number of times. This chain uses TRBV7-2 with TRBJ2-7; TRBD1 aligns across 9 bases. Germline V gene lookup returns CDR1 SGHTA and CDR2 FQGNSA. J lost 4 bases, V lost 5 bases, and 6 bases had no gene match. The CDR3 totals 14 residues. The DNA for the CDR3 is TGTGCCAGCAGCCAGGGACAGGGAAGATACGAGCAGTACTTC. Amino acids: CASSQGQGRYEQYF.

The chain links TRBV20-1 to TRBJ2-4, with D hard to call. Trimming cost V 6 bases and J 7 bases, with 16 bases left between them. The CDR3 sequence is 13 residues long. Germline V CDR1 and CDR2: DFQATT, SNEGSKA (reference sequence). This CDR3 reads CSAPRGVGNIQYF. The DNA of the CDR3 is TGCAGTGCCCCCCGAGGCGTCGGGAACATTCAGTACTTC.

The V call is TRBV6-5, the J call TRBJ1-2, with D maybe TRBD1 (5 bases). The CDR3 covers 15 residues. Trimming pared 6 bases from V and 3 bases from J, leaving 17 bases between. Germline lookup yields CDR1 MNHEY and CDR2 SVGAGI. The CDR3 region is CASSGGGTEYYGYTF. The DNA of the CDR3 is TGTGCCAGCAGCGGGGGGGGGACGGAGTACTATGGCTACACCTTC.

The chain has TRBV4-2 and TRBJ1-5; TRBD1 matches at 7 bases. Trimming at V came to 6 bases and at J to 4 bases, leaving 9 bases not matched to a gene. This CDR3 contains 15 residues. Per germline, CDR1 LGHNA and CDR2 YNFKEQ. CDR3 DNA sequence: TGTGCCAGCAGTCGCGAACAGGGGAGGAATCAGCCCCAGCATTTT. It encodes CASSREQGRNQPQHF.

Written as DNA, the CDR3 is TGCAGCGTTGAAGACCTCCCTAGTTTGGGGAATGAGCAGTTCTTC. It encodes CSVEDLPSLGNEQFF. V is TRBV29-1 and J is TRBJ2-1; D uncertain. The CDR3 loop spans 15 amino acids. V gave up 0 bases and J gave up 7 bases, with 16 bases separating them. Germline V lookup: CDR1 SQVTM, CDR2 ANQGSEA.

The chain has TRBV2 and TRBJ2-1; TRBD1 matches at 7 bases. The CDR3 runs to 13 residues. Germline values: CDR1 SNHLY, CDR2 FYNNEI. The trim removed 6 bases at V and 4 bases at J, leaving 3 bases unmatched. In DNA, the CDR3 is TGTGCCAGCAGGACAGGGATGTACAATGAGCAGTTCTTC. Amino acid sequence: CASRTGMYNEQFF.

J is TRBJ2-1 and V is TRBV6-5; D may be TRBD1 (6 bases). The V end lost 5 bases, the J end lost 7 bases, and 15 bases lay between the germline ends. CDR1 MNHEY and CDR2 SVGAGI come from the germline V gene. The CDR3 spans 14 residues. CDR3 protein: CASSPTPGQNEQFF. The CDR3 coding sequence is TGTGCCAGCAGTCCAACACCTGGACAGAATGAGCAGTTCTTC.

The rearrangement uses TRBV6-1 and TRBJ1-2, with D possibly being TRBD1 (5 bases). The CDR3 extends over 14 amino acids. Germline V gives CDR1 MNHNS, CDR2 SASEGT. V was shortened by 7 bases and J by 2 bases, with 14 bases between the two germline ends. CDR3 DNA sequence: TGTGCCAGCACCCGGGACGGGCAAAACTATGGCTACACCTTC. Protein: CASTRDGQNYGYTF.

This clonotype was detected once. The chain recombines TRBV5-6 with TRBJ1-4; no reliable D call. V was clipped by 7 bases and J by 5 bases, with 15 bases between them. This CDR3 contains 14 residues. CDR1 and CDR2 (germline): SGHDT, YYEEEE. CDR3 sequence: CASGTGRRNEKLFF. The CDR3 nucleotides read TGTGCCAGCGGAACCGGACGGAGAAATGAAAAACTGTTTTTT.

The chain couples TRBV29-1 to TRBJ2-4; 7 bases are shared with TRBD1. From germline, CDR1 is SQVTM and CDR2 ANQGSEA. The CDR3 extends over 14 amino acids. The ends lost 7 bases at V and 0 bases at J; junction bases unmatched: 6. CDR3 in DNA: TGCAGCGCATTACAGGGGATAGCCAAAAACATTCAGTACTTC. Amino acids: CSALQGIAKNIQYF.

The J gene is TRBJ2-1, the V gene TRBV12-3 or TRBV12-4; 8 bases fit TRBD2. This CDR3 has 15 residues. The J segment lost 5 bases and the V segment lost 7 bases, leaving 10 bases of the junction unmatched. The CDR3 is CASTGWRGVNNEQFF. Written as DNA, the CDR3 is TGTGCCAGCACCGGGTGGCGGGGGGTTAACAATGAGCAGTTCTTC.

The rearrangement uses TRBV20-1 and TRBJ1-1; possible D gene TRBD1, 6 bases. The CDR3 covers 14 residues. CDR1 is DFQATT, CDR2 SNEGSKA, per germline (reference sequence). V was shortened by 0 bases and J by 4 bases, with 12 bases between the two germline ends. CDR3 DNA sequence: TGCAGTGCTAGAGATGCAGGGGAGGCCACTGAAGCTTTCTTT. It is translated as CSARDAGEATEAFF.

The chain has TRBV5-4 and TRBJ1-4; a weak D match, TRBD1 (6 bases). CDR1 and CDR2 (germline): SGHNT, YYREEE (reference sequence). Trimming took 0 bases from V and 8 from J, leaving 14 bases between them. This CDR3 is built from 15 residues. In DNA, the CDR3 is TGTGCCAGCAGCTTGGGGGCTGGTCAGGGGGAAAAACTGTTTTTT. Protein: CASSLGAGQGEKLFF.

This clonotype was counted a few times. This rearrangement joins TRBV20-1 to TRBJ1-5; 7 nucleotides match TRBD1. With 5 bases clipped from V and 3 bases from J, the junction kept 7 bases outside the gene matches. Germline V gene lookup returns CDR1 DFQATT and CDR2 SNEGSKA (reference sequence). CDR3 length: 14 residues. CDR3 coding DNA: TGCAGTGCTGACAGGGATGATTACAATCAGCCCCAGCATTTT. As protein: CSADRDDYNQPQHF.

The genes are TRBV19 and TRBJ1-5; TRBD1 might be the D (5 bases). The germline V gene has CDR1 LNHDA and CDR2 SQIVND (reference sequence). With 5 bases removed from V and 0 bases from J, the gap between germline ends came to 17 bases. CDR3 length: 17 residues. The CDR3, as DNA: TGTGCCAGTAGTCCCAGGGTTCTGGGCCATAGCAATCAGCCCCAGCATTTT. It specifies CASSPRVLGHSNQPQHF.

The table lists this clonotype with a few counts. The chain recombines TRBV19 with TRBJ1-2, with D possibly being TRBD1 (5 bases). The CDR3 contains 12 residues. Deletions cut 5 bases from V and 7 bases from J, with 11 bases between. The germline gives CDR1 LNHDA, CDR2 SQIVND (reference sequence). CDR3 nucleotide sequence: TGTGCCAGTAGTCGAAGCGGGGGTGGCTACACCTTC. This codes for CASSRSGGGYTF.

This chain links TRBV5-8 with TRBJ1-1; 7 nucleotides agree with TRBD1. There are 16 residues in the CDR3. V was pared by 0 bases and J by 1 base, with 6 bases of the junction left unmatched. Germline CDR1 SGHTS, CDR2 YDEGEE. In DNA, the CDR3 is TGTGCCAGCAGCTTGGGTACAGGGGCGGGGAACACTGAAGCTTTCTTT. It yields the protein CASSLGTGAGNTEAFF.

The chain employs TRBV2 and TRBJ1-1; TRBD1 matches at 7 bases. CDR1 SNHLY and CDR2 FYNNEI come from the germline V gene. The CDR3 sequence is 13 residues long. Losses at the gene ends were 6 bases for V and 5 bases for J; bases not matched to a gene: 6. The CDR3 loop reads CASRRQGTTEAFF. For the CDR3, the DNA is TGTGCCAGCAGGAGACAGGGAACAACTGAAGCTTTCTTT. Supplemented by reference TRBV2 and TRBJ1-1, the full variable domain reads EPEVTQTPSHQVTQMGQEVILRCVPISNHLYFYWYRQILGQKVEFLVSFYNNEISEKSEIFDDQFSVERPDGSNFTLKIRSTKLEDSAMYFCASRRQGTTEAFFGQGTRLTVV.

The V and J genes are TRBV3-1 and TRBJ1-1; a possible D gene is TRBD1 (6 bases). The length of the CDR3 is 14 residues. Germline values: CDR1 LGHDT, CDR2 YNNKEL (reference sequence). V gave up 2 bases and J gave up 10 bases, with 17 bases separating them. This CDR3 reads CASSQQQGLDVAFF. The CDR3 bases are TGTGCCAGCAGCCAACAACAGGGATTGGACGTAGCTTTCTTT.

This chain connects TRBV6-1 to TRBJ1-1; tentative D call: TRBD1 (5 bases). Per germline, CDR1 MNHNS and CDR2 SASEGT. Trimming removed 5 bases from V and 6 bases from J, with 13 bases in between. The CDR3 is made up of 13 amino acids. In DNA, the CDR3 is TGTGCCAGCAGTCCGGGGACGTTCTCTGAAGCTTTCTTT. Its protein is CASSPGTFSEAFF.

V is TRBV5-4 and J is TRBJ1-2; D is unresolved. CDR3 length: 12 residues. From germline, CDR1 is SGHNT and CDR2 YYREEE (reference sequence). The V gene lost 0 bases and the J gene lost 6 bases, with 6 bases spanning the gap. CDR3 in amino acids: CASSLAHDGYTF. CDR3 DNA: TGTGCCAGCAGCTTGGCCCACGATGGCTACACCTTC.

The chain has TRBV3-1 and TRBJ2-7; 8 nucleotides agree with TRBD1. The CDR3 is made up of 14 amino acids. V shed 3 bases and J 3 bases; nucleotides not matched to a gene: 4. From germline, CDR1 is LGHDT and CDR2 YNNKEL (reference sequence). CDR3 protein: CASSQAGTGYEQYF. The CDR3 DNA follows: TGTGCCAGCAGCCAGGCCGGGACAGGCTACGAGCAGTACTTC.

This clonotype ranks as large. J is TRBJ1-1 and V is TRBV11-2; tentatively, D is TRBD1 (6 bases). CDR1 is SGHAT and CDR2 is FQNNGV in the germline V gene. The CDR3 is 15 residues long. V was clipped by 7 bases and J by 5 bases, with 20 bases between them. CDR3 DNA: TGTGCCAGCACCGAAATATCAGGGGCCGGGACTGAAGCTTTCTTT. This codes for CASTEISGAGTEAFF.

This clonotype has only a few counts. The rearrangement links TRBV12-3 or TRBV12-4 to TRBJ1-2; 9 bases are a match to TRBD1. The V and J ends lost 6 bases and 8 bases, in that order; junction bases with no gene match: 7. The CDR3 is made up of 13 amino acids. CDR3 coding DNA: TGTGCCAGCAGCTACAGGGGGCTGGAGGGCTACACCTTC. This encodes CASSYRGLEGYTF.

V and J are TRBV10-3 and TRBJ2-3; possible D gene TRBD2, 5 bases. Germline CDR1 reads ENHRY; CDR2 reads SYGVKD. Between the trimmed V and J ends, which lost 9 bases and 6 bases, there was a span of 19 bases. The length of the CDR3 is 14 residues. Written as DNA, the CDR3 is TGTGCCATTCAGATCCGGGCCCGAGGGGATACGCAGTATTTT. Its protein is CAIQIRARGDTQYF.

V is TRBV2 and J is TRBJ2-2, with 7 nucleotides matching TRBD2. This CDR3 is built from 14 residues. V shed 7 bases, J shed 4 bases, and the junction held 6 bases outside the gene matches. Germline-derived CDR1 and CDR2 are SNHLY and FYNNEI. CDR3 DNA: TGTGCCAGCACTCCAGGGAGGGTCACCGGGGAGCTGTTTTTT. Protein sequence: CASTPGRVTGELFF.

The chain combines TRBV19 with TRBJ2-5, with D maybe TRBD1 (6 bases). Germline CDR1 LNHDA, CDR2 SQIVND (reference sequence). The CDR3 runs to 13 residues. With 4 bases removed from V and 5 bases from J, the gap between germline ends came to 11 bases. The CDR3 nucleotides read TGTGCCAGTAGTAACAGGGTCGGGGAGACCCAGTACTTC. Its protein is CASSNRVGETQYF.